This TCR beta chain emerged from a study of T cell repertoires in cytomegalovirus infection. This clonotype was counted only a few times. From germline, CDR1 is MDHEN and CDR2 SYDVKM. This CDR3 has 15 residues. V lost 6 bases and J lost 3; bases outside the gene matches: 9. TCRdb reprocessed the reads with MiXCR, giving one entry per CDR3 protein. The sample yields over 250,000 distinct CDR3 sequences, more than 20% seen once. What was sequenced was PBMCs. The chain is built from TRBV28 and TRBJ1-2, with 8 bases matching TRBD1. The receptor was isolated from a human donor in good health (CMV status not recorded). Some clones in this sample may be carry-over from other donors' samples. CDR3 coding DNA: TGTGCCAGCAGCCGTCCCGGGACAGGACACTATGGCTACACCTTC. Translated: CASSRPGTGHYGYTF.